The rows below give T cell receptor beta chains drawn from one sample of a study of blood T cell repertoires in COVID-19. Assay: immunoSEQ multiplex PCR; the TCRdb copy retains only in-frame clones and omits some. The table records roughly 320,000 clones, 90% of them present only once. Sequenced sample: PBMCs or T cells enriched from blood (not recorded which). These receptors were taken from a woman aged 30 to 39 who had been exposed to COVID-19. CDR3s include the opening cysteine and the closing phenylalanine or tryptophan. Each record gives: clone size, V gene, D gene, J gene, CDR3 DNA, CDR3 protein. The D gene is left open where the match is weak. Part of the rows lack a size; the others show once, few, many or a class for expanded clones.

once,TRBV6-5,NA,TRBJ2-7,TGTGCCTGCGAGATGGGGCAGGTCTACGAGCAGTACTTC,CACEMGQVYEQYF
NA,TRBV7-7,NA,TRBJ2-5,TGTGCCAGCAGCTTAGGCAGGGTGGTTAGCCAAGAGACCCAGTACTTC,CASSLGRVVSQETQYF
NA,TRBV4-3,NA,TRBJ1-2,TGCGCCAGCAGCCAAGTTTTTCCAGACAGTCCAGGCTACACCTTC,CASSQVFPDSPGYTF
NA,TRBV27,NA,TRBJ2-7,TGTGCCAGCAGTTTATCGCGGGGGCGCGAGCAGTACTTC,CASSLSRGREQYF
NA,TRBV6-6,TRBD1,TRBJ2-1,TGTGCCAGCAGTCACAGGGGGATTAATGAGCAGTTCTTC,CASSHRGINEQFF
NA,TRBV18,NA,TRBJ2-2,TGTGCCAGCTCACCACCGGTGGGGGCTGCGAACACCGGGGAGCTGTTTTTT,CASSPPVGAANTGELFF
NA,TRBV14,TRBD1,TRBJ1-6,TGTGCCAGCAGCCGCCGGGACAGGGGGACGTCCTATAATTCACCCCTCCACTTT,CASSRRDRGTSYNSPLHF
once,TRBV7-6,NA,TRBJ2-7,TGTGCCAGCAGCTTAGTCGGGGGTCAGGGAGAGCAGTACTTC,CASSLVGGQGEQYF
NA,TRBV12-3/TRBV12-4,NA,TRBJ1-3,TGTGCCAGCAGTTTGACATCCAGAAACACCATATATTTT,CASSLTSRNTIYF
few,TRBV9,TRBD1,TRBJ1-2,TGTGCCAGCAGCCCTCACAGGGGTGGCTACACCTTC,CASSPHRGGYTF
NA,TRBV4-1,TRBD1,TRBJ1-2,TGCGCCAGCAGCCAAGGGGCGGACAGGGAGTACACCTTC,CASSQGADREYTF
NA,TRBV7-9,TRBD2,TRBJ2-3,TGTGCCAGCAGCTCCCCGGGGACTAGGAGTGTCGATACGCAGTATTTT,CASSSPGTRSVDTQYF
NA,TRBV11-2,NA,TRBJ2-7,TGTGCCAGCAGCTTCTCGGTGCGGGGGCCCTACGAGCAGTACTTC,CASSFSVRGPYEQYF
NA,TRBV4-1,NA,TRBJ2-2,TGCGCCAGCAGCCAAGTAGGACAGTCCACCGGGGAGCTGTTTTTT,CASSQVGQSTGELFF
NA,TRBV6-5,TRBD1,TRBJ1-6,TGTGCCAGCAGTCTGGGACAGGGGGGTAATTCACCCCTCCACTTT,CASSLGQGGNSPLHF
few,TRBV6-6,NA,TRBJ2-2,TGTGCCAGCAGCAGAAGAACCGGGGAGCTGTTTTTT,CASSRRTGELFF
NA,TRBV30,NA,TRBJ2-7,TGTGCCTGGAGTGTACTAGGTGCCCTCGAGCAGTACTTC,CAWSVLGALEQYF
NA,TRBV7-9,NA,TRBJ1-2,TGTGCCAGCAGCCCGCCGGGAGGGGTCTATGGCTACACCTTC,CASSPPGGVYGYTF
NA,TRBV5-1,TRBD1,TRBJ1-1,TGCGCCAGCAGCCCCATGCCGGGACAGATTTTAGGGGACACTGAAGCTTTCTTT,CASSPMPGQILGDTEAFF
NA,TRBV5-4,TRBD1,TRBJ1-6,TGTGCCAGCAGCTTGTATTTGGGGGACAGGGGGCGGAGTTCACCCCTCCACTTT,CASSLYLGDRGRSSPLHF
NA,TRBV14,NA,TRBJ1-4,TGTGCCAGCAGCCAAGGGGGGCGTTCTAATGAAAAACTGTTTTTT,CASSQGGRSNEKLFF
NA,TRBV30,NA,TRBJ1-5,TGTGCCTGGAGTGCCGGGGGGCCCCAGCATTTT,CAWSAGGPQHF
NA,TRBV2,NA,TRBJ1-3,TGTGCCAGCAGTGAAAGCACAGGGACAACCATATATTTT,CASSESTGTTIYF
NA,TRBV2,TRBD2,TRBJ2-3,TGTGCCAGCAGGCTGACTAGCGGGGGGCCGTTGACGCAGTATTTT,CASRLTSGGPLTQYF
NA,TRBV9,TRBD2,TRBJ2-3,TGTGCCAGCAGCGTCGGGACTAGCCTCCCAGATACGCAGTATTTT,CASSVGTSLPDTQYF
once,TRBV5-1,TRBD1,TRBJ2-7,TGCGCCAGCAGCTTGTACCTGGGACAGGGGGTCGAGCAGTACTTC,CASSLYLGQGVEQYF
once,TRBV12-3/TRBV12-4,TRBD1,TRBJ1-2,TGTGCCAGCAGGACAGGGAAGTTTCGTGGCTACACCTTC,CASRTGKFRGYTF
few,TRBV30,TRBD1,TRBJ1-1,TGTGCCTGGAGTGCGGACAGGGGGCTTTATGACACTGAAGCTTTCTTT,CAWSADRGLYDTEAFF
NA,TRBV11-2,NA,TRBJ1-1,TGTGCCAGCAGCTTCCAGACTGAAGCTTTCTTT,CASSFQTEAFF
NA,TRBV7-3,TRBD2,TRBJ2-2,TGTGCCAGCAGCCCAAGCGGGGGGGCCGCCGGGGAGCTGTTTTTT,CASSPSGGAAGELFF
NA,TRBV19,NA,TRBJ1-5,TGTGCCAGCCATCGCCGGGGGAATCGCAATCAGCCCCAGCATTTT,CASHRRGNRNQPQHF
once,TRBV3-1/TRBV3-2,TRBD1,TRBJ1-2,TGTGCCAGCAGCCCGACAGGGATTGGCTACACCTTC,CASSPTGIGYTF
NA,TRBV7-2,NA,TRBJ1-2,TGTGCCAGTGGAGGAGGGATTGACTATGGCTACACCTTC,CASGGGIDYGYTF
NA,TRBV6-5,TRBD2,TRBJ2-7,TGTGCCAGCTTCCGGGGGGGCCGCGAGCAGTACTTC,CASFRGGREQYF
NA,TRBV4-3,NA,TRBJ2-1,TGCGCCAGCAGCCAAGTAACGGGGAGGGAGCAGTTCTTC,CASSQVTGREQFF
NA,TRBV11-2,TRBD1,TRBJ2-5,TGTGCCAGCAGCTTAAGGACAGGGGGGGAAGAGACCCAGTACTTC,CASSLRTGGEETQYF
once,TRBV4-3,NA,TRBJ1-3,TGCGCCAGCAGCCAATATCAGGGAAACACCATATATTTT,CASSQYQGNTIYF
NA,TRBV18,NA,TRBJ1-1,TGTGCCAGCTCACCACCGCAAACTCTGAACACTGAAGCTTTCTTT,CASSPPQTLNTEAFF
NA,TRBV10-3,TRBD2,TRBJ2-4,TGTGCCATCAGTGACCCCTTGTTGCGGGGGGGCAAAAACATTCAGTACTTC,CAISDPLLRGGKNIQYF